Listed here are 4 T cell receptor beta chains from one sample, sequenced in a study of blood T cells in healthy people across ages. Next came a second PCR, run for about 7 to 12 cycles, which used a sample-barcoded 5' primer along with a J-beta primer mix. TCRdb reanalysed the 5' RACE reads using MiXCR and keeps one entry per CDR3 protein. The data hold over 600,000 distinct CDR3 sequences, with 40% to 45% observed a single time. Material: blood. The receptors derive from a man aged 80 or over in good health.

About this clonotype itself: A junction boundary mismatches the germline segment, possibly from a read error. In DNA, the CDR3 is TGTGCCAGCAGCTTATCAGGGGGGGTTAGCACAGATGCGCAGTATTTT. Amino acids: CASSLSGGVSTDAQYF. The rearrangement links TRBV7-2 to TRBJ2-3; D is possibly TRBD1 or TRBD2 (7 bases each). CDR1 is SGHTA, CDR2 FQGNSA, per germline. The CDR3 consists of 16 residues.

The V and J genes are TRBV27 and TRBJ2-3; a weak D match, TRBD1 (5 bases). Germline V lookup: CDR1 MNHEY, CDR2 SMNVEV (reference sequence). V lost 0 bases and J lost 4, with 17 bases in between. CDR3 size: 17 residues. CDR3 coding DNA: TGTGCCAGCAGTTTATCCCCGAAAAGGGGATTGGCAGATACGCAGTATTTT. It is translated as CASSLSPKRGLADTQYF.

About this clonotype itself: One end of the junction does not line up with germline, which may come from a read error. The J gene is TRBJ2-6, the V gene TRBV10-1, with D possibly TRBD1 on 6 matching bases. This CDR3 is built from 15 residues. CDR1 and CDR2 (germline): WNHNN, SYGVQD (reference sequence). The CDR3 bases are TGCGCCAGCAGTGAAGGGGGAGCAGGGGCCAACGCCCTGACTTTC. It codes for CASSEGGAGANALTF.

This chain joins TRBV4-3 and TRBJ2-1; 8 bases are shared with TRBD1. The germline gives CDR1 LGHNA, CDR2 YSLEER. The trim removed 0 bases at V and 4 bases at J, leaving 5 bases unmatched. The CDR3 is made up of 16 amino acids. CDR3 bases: TGCGCCAGCAGCCAAGAAGGGACAGGATTTTACAATGAGCAGTTCTTC. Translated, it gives CASSQEGTGFYNEQFF.